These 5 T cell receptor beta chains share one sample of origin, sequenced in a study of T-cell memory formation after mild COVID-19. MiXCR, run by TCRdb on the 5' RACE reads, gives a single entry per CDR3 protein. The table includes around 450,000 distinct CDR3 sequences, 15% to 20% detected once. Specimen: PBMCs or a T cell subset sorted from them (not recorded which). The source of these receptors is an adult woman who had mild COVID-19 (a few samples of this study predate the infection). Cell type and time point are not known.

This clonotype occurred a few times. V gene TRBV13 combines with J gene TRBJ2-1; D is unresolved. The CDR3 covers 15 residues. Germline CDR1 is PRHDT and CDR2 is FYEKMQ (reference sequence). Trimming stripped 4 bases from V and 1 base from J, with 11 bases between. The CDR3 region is CASSSTSRSYNEQFF. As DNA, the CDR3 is TGTGCCAGCAGCTCCACCTCTCGGTCCTACAATGAGCAGTTCTTC.

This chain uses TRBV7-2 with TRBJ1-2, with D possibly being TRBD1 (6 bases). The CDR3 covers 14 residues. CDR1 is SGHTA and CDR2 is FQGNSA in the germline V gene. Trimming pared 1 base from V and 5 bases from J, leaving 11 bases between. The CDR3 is CASSLVAQGYGYTF. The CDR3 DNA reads TGTGCCAGCAGCTTAGTTGCACAGGGTTATGGCTACACCTTC.

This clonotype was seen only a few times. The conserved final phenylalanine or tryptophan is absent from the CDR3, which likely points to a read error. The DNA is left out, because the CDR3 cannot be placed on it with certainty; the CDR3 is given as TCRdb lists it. The CDR3 sequence is CASSLGGAGGRYI. This chain uses TRBV12-3 or TRBV12-4 with TRBJ2-5; TRBD2 is the table's D call, not checked against the DNA. Including both end residues, the CDR3 is 13 amino acids long.

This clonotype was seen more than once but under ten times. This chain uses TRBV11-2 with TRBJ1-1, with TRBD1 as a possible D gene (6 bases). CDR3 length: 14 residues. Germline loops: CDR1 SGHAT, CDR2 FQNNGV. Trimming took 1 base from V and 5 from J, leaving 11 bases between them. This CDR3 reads CASSLAKGETEAFF. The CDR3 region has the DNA TGTGCCAGCAGCTTAGCCAAGGGGGAGACTGAAGCTTTCTTT.

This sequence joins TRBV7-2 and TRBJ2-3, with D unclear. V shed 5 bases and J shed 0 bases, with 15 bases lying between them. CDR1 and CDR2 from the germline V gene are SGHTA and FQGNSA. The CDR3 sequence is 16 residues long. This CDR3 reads CASSPWAVASTDTQYF. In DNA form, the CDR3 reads TGTGCCAGCAGCCCATGGGCGGTCGCGAGCACAGATACGCAGTATTTT. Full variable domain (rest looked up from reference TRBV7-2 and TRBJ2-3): GAGVSQSPSNKVTEKGKDVELRCDPISGHTALYWYRQSLGQGLEFLIYFQGNSAPDKSGLPSDRFSAERTGGSVSTLTIQRTQQEDSAVYLCASSPWAVASTDTQYFGPGTRLTVL.